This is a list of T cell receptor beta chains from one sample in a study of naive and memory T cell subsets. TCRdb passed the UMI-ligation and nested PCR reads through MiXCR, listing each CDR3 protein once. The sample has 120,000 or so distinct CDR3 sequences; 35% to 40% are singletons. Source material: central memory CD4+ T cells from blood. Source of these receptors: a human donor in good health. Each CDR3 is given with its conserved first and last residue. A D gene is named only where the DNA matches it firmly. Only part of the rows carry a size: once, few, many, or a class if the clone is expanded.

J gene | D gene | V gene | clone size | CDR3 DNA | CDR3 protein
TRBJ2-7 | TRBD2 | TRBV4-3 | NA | TGCGCCAGCAGCCAAGGGTATGCGGGAGGGCTGGCGTACGAGCAGTACTTC | CASSQGYAGGLAYEQYF
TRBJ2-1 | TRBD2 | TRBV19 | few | TGTGCCAGTTCGGGACTAGCGGGAGGGTTGAACAATGAGCAGTTCTTC | CASSGLAGGLNNEQFF
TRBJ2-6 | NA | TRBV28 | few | TGTGCCAGCAGTTCAACAGGGACTGGGGCCAACGTCCTGACTTTC | CASSSTGTGANVLTF
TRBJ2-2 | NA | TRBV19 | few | TGTGCCAGTAGTATAGGTCCGAACACCGGGGAGCTGTTTTTT | CASSIGPNTGELFF
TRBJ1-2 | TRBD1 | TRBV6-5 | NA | TGTGCCAGCAGTTACTCACAGGGGGCGCGTGGCTACACCTTC | CASSYSQGARGYTF
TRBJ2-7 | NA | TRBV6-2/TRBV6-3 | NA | TGTGCCAGCAGTTCCCCTTCTTCGGCCCTATCCTACGAGCAGTACTTC | CASSSPSSALSYEQYF
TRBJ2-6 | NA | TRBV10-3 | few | TGTGCCATCAGGGGGGCCGGGGCCAACGTCCTGACTTTC | CAIRGAGANVLTF
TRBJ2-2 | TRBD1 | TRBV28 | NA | TGTGCCAGCATCCCTACCGGGACAGGGGGCACCGGGGAGCTGTTTTTT | CASIPTGTGGTGELFF
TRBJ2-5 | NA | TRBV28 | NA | TGTGCCAGCAGCCACGACCTGGGACAAGAGACCCAGTACTTC | CASSHDLGQETQYF
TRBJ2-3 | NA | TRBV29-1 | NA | TGCAGCGTTGAGAATCGGAGGGTCACAGATACGCAGTATTTT | CSVENRRVTDTQYF
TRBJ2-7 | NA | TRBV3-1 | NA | TGTGCCAGCAGCCTCTTGGGTCGCTACGAGCAGTACTTC | CASSLLGRYEQYF
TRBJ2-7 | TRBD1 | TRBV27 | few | TGTGCCAGCAGTATAATAGACAGGGCGGGTTCCTACGAGCAGTACTTC | CASSIIDRAGSYEQYF
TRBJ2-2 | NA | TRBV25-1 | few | TGTGCCAGCAGATCCCTGGGCGGGGAGCTGTTTTTT | CASRSLGGELFF
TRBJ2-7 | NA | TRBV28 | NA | TGTGCCAGCAGTGGACAGGGTTACGGGAGGGAATACGAGCAGTACTTC | CASSGQGYGREYEQYF
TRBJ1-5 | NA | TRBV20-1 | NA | TGCAGTGCCAGCGCCGGGACAAAATATCAGCCCCAGCATTTT | CSASAGTKYQPQHF
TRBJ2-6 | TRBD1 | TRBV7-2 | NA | TGTGCCAGCACCGGGACAGGGGGCACTGGGGCCAACGTCCTGACTTTC | CASTGTGGTGANVLTF
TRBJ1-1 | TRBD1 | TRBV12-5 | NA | TGTGCTAGCGCCATACAGGGGCGGACTGAAGCTTTCTTT | CASAIQGRTEAFF
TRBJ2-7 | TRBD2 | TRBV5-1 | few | TGCGCCAGCAGAGTGGGAGGGACTCTCTACGAGCAGTACTTC | CASRVGGTLYEQYF
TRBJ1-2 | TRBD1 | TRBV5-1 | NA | TGCGCCAGCAGCACCCCGGGGACAGGTCGGGATCATGGCTACACCTTC | CASSTPGTGRDHGYTF
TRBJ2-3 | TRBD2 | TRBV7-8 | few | TGTGCCAGCAGGGCCCGGACTAGCGGGAAAGATACGCAGTATTTT | CASRARTSGKDTQYF
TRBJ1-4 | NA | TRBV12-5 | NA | TGTGCTAGTGGTCCCCCGACTGTGGGTGAAAAACTGTTTTTT | CASGPPTVGEKLFF
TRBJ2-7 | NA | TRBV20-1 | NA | TGCAGTGCTGTAAGGACAGCCAAGTACGAGCAGTACTTC | CSAVRTAKYEQYF
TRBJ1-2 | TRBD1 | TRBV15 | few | TGTGCCACCACGCTAAGGACAGGCCTGGGGCTCTATGGCTACACCTTC | CATTLRTGLGLYGYTF
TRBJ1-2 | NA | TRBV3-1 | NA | TGTGCCAGCAGCCCACTTATGGGAGCTAACTATGGCTACACCTTC | CASSPLMGANYGYTF
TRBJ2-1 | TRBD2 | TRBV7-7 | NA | TGTGCCAGCAGCTCCCTAGCGGGAGGGGTGGATGAGCAGTTCTTC | CASSSLAGGVDEQFF
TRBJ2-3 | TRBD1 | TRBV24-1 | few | TGTGCCACCAGTGAGGGACAGAGCACAGATACGCAGTATTTT | CATSEGQSTDTQYF
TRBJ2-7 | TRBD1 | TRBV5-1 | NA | TGCGCCAGCAGCCCCGACAGGGTCGATCGCGAGCAGTACTTC | CASSPDRVDREQYF
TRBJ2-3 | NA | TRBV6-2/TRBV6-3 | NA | TGTGCCAGCCGGGTAGCGGCTAGCACAGATACGCAGTATTTT | CASRVAASTDTQYF
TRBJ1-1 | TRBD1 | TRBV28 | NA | TGTGCCAGCAGTTTAACAGGGACAGGGTCCTACACTGAAGCTTTCTTT | CASSLTGTGSYTEAFF
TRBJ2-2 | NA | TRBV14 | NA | TGTGCCAGCAGCGCTCGACATAGCACCGGGGAGCTGTTTTTT | CASSARHSTGELFF
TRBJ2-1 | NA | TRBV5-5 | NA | TGTGCCAGCAGCCTTATAGAATCCTACAATGAGCAGTTCTTC | CASSLIESYNEQFF